The 30 T cell receptor beta chains reported below all come from one sample, sequenced in a study of cytomegalovirus exposure and HLA in healthy donors. PCR was performed using 60 Vbeta and 13 Jbeta primers. Assay used: immunoSEQ multiplex PCR; TCRdb lists only in-frame clones, some missing. The data hold 110,000 to 150,000 clones, with 73% observed a single time. Specimen: PBMCs. Every receptor here comes from a human donor in good health.

This sequence joins TRBV9 and TRBJ1-4; D possibly corresponds to TRBD1 (6 bases). Per the germline V gene, CDR1 is SGDLS and CDR2 is YYNGEE. The length of the CDR3 is 14 residues. Trimming pared 0 bases from V and 7 bases from J, leaving 10 bases between. Here the CDR3 DNA reads TGTGCCAGCAGCGTAGGGGGGGGCGGTGAAAAACTGTTTTTT. It is translated as CASSVGGGGEKLFF.

This rearrangement joins TRBV7-2 to TRBJ1-1; 8 bases are a match to TRBD1. After removal of 5 bases from V and 4 bases from J, the junction contained 3 bases not matched to a gene. CDR3 length: 13 residues. Looked up from germline, CDR1 is SGHTA and CDR2 is FQGNSA. The CDR3 loop reads CASSITGGTEAFF. The CDR3 region has the DNA TGTGCCAGCAGCATTACAGGGGGCACTGAAGCTTTCTTT.

Points on this clone: The sample has other DNA sequences that encode this CDR3 too. This sequence joins TRBV27 and TRBJ2-5, with 7 bases aligning to TRBD1. Looked up from germline, CDR1 is MNHEY and CDR2 is SMNVEV (reference sequence). V lost 6 bases to trimming and J lost 4 bases; unmatched junction nucleotides: 14. The CDR3 length is 16 residues. Here the CDR3 DNA reads TGTGCCAGCAGGACATTAAGGGACAGAGAGAGAGAGACCCAGTACTTC. Protein sequence: CASRTLRDRERETQYF.

The gene calls are TRBV5-4 and TRBJ1-3; no reliable D call. The germline V gene has CDR1 SGHNT and CDR2 YYREEE (reference sequence). The ends were cut back, 4 bases at V and 2 bases at J, with 10 bases in the middle. This CDR3 spans 14 amino acids. The CDR3 DNA reads as TGTGCCAGCAGCGGAAGAGGTCCTGGAAACACCATATATTTT. Amino acid sequence: CASSGRGPGNTIYF.

The chain couples TRBV11-3 to TRBJ1-3; D is perhaps TRBD1 (6 bases). V lost 6 bases and J 1 base, leaving 10 bases between the germline ends. Per the germline V gene, CDR1 is SGHNT and CDR2 is YENEEA. The CDR3 runs 14 residues. The CDR3 reads CASRVRGSGNTIYF. The CDR3 region has the DNA TGTGCCAGCAGGGTCAGGGGTTCTGGAAACACCATATATTTT.

The rearrangement uses TRBV5-6 and TRBJ1-5, with 7 bases matching TRBD1. This CDR3 spans 14 amino acids. The ends lost 3 bases at V and 3 bases at J; junction bases unmatched: 3. Per germline, CDR1 SGHDT and CDR2 YYEEEE. CDR3 coding DNA: TGTGCCAGCAGCTGGGGACAGAACAATCAGCCCCAGCATTTT. Translating it yields CASSWGQNNQPQHF. Full variable domain (remainder filled in from reference TRBV5-6 and TRBJ1-5): DAGVTQSPTHLIKTRGQQVTLRCSPKSGHDTVSWYQQALGQGPQFIFQYYEEEERQRGNFPDRFSGHQFPNYSSELNVNALLLGDSALYLCASSWGQNNQPQHFGDGTRLSIL.

On this clone itself: Sequence at one end of the junction differs from germline and may be a read error. The chain joins TRBV27 to TRBJ2-7, with 7 bases lining up with TRBD2. CDR1 is MNHEY, CDR2 SMNVEV, per germline (reference sequence). The CDR3 spans 16 residues. CDR3: CATSRGGSAGAYEQYF. CDR3 in DNA: TGTGCCACCAGTAGGGGCGGGAGCGCCGGGGCCTACGAGCAGTACTTC.

This rearrangement joins TRBV29-1 to TRBJ1-1; possibly TRBD1 for D (5 bases). The CDR3 contains 13 residues. Germline lookup yields CDR1 SQVTM and CDR2 ANQGSEA. Trimming took 7 bases from V and 4 from J, leaving 16 bases between them. The CDR3 protein is CSANIGGSTEAFF. As DNA, the CDR3 is TGCAGCGCAAACATCGGGGGGAGCACTGAAGCTTTCTTT.

V gene TRBV15 combines with J gene TRBJ2-2, with TRBD1 matching over 10 bases. V shed 4 bases and J 3 bases; nucleotides not matched to a gene: 2. The CDR3 spans 15 residues. The V gene's germline CDR1 is LNHNV and CDR2 YYDKDF (reference sequence). Written as DNA, the CDR3 is TGTGCCACCAGCAAAGGGACAGGGGACACCGGGGAGCTGTTTTTT. This encodes CATSKGTGDTGELFF.

The V gene is TRBV6-5, the J gene TRBJ1-6; no reliable D call. V lost 6 bases and J 0 bases, leaving 9 bases between the germline ends. CDR1 is MNHEY and CDR2 is SVGAGI in the germline V gene. The CDR3 is 15 residues long. The CDR3 sequence is CASRTMSSYNSPLHF. CDR3 in DNA: TGTGCCAGCAGAACCATGAGCTCCTATAATTCACCCCTCCACTTT.

This clone was counted between two and nine times. This chain uses TRBV4-1 with TRBJ1-4; D remains unclear. Trimming took off 0 bases at V and 8 bases at J, with 13 bases between the two ends. This CDR3 comprises 15 residues. Germline V gene sequence: CDR1 MGHRA, CDR2 YSYEKL. CDR3 sequence (DNA): TGCGCCAGCAGCCAAGAGGGGAGGGTCGGAGAAAAACTGTTTTTT. This sequence encodes CASSQEGRVGEKLFF.

V usage is TRBV6-6 and J usage is TRBJ1-2, with 7 bases that match TRBD1. This CDR3 has 16 residues. Germline CDR1 and CDR2: MNHNY and SVGAGI (reference sequence). Trimming cost V 7 bases and J 1 base; bases outside gene matches: 12. In DNA, the CDR3 is TGTGCCAGCAAGAGTGGGGGGAGACAGGGTAACTATGGCTACACCTTC. It translates to CASKSGGRQGNYGYTF.

The chain uses TRBV4-1 and TRBJ2-3; TRBD1 aligns across 10 bases. J was trimmed by 3 bases and V by 2 bases; bases with no gene match: 2. CDR3 length: 15 residues. CDR1 and CDR2 (germline): MGHRA, YSYEKL. The CDR3 protein is CASSQWTGGTDTQYF. CDR3 DNA sequence: TGCGCCAGCAGCCAATGGACAGGGGGTACAGATACGCAGTATTTT.

The chain uses TRBV28 and TRBJ2-1; 11 bases match TRBD1. The germline CDR1 and CDR2 sequences are MDHEN and SYDVKM. CDR3 size: 16 residues. V dropped 5 bases and J dropped 1; count of bases not matched to a gene: 4. The CDR3 here is CASSPGTGGSYNEQFF. CDR3 bases: TGTGCCAGCAGTCCGGGGACAGGGGGTTCCTACAATGAGCAGTTCTTC.

This chain joins TRBV12-5 and TRBJ1-4; weak D call: TRBD1 (5 bases). The CDR3 spans 15 residues. Germline CDR1 LGHNT, CDR2 FRNRAP. The V gene lost 3 bases and the J gene lost 5 bases, with 13 bases spanning the gap. CDR3 in DNA: TGTGCTAGTGGTTTTAGGACACTCGGAAATGAAAAACTGTTTTTT. Encoded protein: CASGFRTLGNEKLFF.

The chain links TRBV28 to TRBJ1-5; D is undetermined. Looked up from germline, CDR1 is MDHEN and CDR2 is SYDVKM. CDR3 length equals 14 residues. Trimming took 1 base from V and 4 from J, leaving 8 bases between them. CDR3 protein: CASSLSDTNQPQHF. CDR3 nucleotides: TGTGCCAGCAGTTTATCTGACACTAATCAGCCCCAGCATTTT.

The rearrangement joins TRBV6-4 to TRBJ2-5; 10 nucleotides align to TRBD2. The germline gives CDR1 MRHNA, CDR2 SNTAGT. This CDR3 comprises 15 residues. Trimming removed 6 bases from V and 5 bases from J; junction bases left unmatched: 9. The CDR3 loop is CASSESAGGLETQYF. DNA of the CDR3: TGTGCCAGCAGCGAGTCAGCGGGAGGGCTTGAGACCCAGTACTTC.

The J gene is TRBJ2-7, the V gene TRBV7-9, with TRBD1 matching over 7 bases. The ends lost 5 bases at V and 6 bases at J; junction bases unmatched: 13. The CDR3 is made up of 15 amino acids. Germline V gene data show CDR1 as SEHNR and CDR2 as FQNEAQ (reference sequence). The CDR3 protein is CASSALQGPPSEQYF. CDR3 nucleotide sequence: TGTGCCAGCAGCGCGTTACAGGGGCCCCCCTCCGAGCAGTACTTC.

The chain carries TRBV7-9 and TRBJ2-3, with D possibly matching TRBD2 (5 bases). V was clipped by 1 base and J by 2 bases, with 13 bases between them. Germline CDR1 SEHNR, CDR2 FQNEAQ (reference sequence). CDR3 length: 16 residues. CDR3 nucleotide sequence: TGTGCCAGCAGCTTAGGGAGCGGTTGGGTCACAGATACGCAGTATTTT. It encodes CASSLGSGWVTDTQYF.

A note on this clone: Other DNA sequences from this sample encode an identical CDR3 as well. The CDR3 region is CASSYPDSRKLYF. As DNA, the CDR3 is TGTGCCAGCAGTTATCCCGACTCCCGGAAGCTGTACTTC. The rearrangement links TRBV6-6 to TRBJ2-7; no clear D gene. Germline CDR1 and CDR2: MNHNY and SVGAGI (reference sequence). Trimming stripped 3 bases from V and 12 bases from J, with 18 bases between. There are 13 residues in the CDR3.

The chain carries TRBV11-3 and TRBJ2-7, with 9 bases aligning to TRBD2. CDR3 length: 15 amino acids. V lost 9 bases, J lost 7 bases, and 16 bases stayed unmatched. The germline CDR1 and CDR2 sequences are SGHNT and YENEEA. The CDR3 nucleotides read TGTGCCAGGCCCCTGGGGCGGGAGGGCGTCGATGAGCAGTACTTC. Translating it yields CARPLGREGVDEQYF.

The chain is built from TRBV5-5 and TRBJ2-2; 11 bases align to TRBD2. V shed 4 bases and J 8 bases; nucleotides not matched to a gene: 10. From germline, CDR1 is SGHKS and CDR2 YYEKEE (reference sequence). This CDR3 contains 16 residues. The chain's CDR3 is CASSTSSGGPSGELFF. CDR3 in DNA: TGTGCCAGCAGCACATCTAGCGGGGGGCCGTCTGGGGAGCTGTTTTTT.

The genes are TRBV28 and TRBJ2-5, with 12 positions matching TRBD2. CDR3 length equals 15 residues. Trimming removed 2 bases from V and 5 bases from J; junction bases left unmatched: 3. Per the germline V gene, CDR1 is MDHEN and CDR2 is SYDVKM. CDR3 in DNA: TGTGCCAGCAGTTTACTAGCGGGGGGGCGGGAGACCCAGTACTTC. Amino acids: CASSLLAGGRETQYF.

This clone appeared a few times. The chain is built from TRBV6-1 and TRBJ1-3; TRBD1 matches 9 bases. V was pared by 10 bases and J by 2 bases, with 6 bases of the junction left unmatched. The V gene's germline CDR1 is MNHNS and CDR2 SASEGT. This CDR3 has 14 amino acids. The CDR3 DNA follows: TGTGCCACCGGCCGACAGGGGGCTGGAAACACCATATATTTT. The encoded protein is CATGRQGAGNTIYF.

CDR3 in amino acids: CACTRGGRGGYTF. The DNA for the CDR3 is TGTGCCTGTACCCGGGGGGGGCGAGGGGGCTACACCTTC. The chain couples TRBV30 to TRBJ1-2; D is possibly TRBD1 (6 bases). Germline V gene lookup returns CDR1 GTSNPN and CDR2 SVGIG (reference sequence). CDR3 length: 13 amino acids. V gave up 6 bases and J gave up 8 bases, with 19 bases separating them.

The chain joins TRBV15 to TRBJ2-5; 10 bases are a match to TRBD2. The CDR3 consists of 14 residues. CDR1 LNHNV and CDR2 YYDKDF come from the germline V gene (reference sequence). Germline trimming cut 3 bases from V and 14 bases from J; bases unmatched to any gene: 12. The CDR3, as DNA: TGTGCCACCAGCAGGGGCCTAGCGGGGGCCGGTAAATACTTC. Translation: CATSRGLAGAGKYF.

The chain is built from TRBV12-5 and TRBJ2-3; 8 nucleotides line up with TRBD2. CDR1 and CDR2 (germline): LGHNT, FRNRAP. V was clipped by 0 bases and J by 4 bases; unmatched bases: 3. The CDR3 is 15 residues long. The CDR3 DNA reads as TGTGCTAGTGGTTTGGTAGCGGGGGTGGCAGATACGCAGTATTTT. It yields the protein CASGLVAGVADTQYF.

The chain is built from TRBV18 and TRBJ1-2, with D unclear. Germline CDR1 is KGHSH and CDR2 is LQKENI. CDR3 length equals 15 residues. The V gene lost 4 bases and the J gene lost 0 bases, with 12 bases spanning the gap. The DNA for the CDR3 is TGTGCCAGCTCACGCTCGGGAGACGCTAACTATGGCTACACCTTC. This codes for CASSRSGDANYGYTF.

CDR3 sequence: CASRPDRNYGYTF. CDR3 nucleotide sequence: TGTGCCAGCAGGCCGGACAGGAACTATGGCTACACCTTC. The V call is TRBV28, the J call TRBJ1-2; 7 positions match TRBD1. The trim removed 6 bases at V and 2 bases at J, leaving 3 bases unmatched. Per germline, CDR1 MDHEN and CDR2 SYDVKM. The CDR3 runs 13 residues.

This clone was counted a few times. The rearrangement uses TRBV27 and TRBJ2-1; D possibly corresponds to TRBD2 (6 bases). This CDR3 is 14 amino acids long. The germline V gene has CDR1 MNHEY and CDR2 SMNVEV (reference sequence). The V end was cut by 5 bases, the J end by 4 bases, with 12 bases between. The CDR3 region has the DNA TGTGCCAGCAGTCTCGGGACTGGGTACAATGAGCAGTTCTTC. Encoded protein: CASSLGTGYNEQFF.